This TCR beta chain was found in a study of shared clonotypes between healthy human individuals. Naive CD8 isolation took CD45RO-negative cells positively selected for CCR7 and excluded terminally differentiated effector memory CD45RA+ cells. The CDR3 covers 16 residues. Germline V gives CDR1 SGDLS, CDR2 YYNGEE. V dropped 4 bases and J dropped 4; count of bases not matched to a gene: 10. This table comes from immunoSEQ multiplex PCR, and its TCRdb copy is limited to in-frame clones, with some not included. In the table there are about 2.1 million clones, 93% of which are singletons. Study-wide points: Some naive CD4 clonotypes, 4% to 6%, turned up in common across a handful of donors.

Note on this clone: Antigen unknown.

The TCR was taken from a man in his late teens or twenties in good health. Some clones in this sample may be carry-over from other donors' samples. This chain links TRBV9 with TRBJ2-2, with 7 bases fitting TRBD2. Sequencing used naive CD8+ T cells from PBMCs. CDR3 DNA sequence: TGTGCCAGCAGCCGAGATAGCGGGTCGAGCACCGGGGAGCTGTTTTTT. Translating gives CASSRDSGSSTGELFF.